The text below deals with one T cell receptor (beta chain). These data belong to a study of memory CD4+ T cells and cytomegalovirus serostatus. Assay: immunoSEQ multiplex PCR; the TCRdb copy retains only in-frame clones and omits some. Found here are approximately 63,000 clones, roughly 75% of them singletons; the top ten hold approximately 0.53%. V dropped 5 bases and J dropped 3; count of bases not matched to a gene: 10. CDR1 and CDR2 (germline): SGHAT, FQNNGV. The CDR3 extends over 15 amino acids. The sort gate was single viable CD3+CD4+CD8-CD45RO+ cells for memory CD4+ T cells. This receptor was obtained from an adult in good health and CMV-seronegative. Some clones in this sample may be carry-over from other donors' samples. The chain uses TRBV11-2 and TRBJ2-7, with TRBD1 matching over 7 bases. What was sequenced was memory CD4+ T cells from blood. Here the CDR3 DNA reads TGTGCCAGCAGCGATACTTGGACAGGTGACTACGAGCAGTACTTC. As protein: CASSDTWTGDYEQYF.